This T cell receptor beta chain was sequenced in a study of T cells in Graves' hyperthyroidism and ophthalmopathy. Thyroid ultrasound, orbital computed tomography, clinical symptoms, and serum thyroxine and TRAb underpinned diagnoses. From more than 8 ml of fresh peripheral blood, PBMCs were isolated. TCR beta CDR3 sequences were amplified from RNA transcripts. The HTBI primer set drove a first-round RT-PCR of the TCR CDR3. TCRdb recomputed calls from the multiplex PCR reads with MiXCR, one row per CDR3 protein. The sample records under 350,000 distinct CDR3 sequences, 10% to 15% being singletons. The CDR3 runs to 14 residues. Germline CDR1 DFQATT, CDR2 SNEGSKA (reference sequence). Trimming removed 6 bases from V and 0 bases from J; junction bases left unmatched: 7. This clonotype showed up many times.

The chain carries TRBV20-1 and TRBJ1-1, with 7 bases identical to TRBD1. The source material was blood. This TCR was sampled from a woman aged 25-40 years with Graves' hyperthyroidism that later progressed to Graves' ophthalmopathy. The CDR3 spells CSATLTGMNTEAFF. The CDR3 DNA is TGCAGTGCCACCCTGACAGGGATGAACACTGAAGCTTTCTTT.